One sample yielded the 30 T cell receptor beta chains listed below, sequenced in a study of identical twins. From the 5' RACE reads, TCRdb called clonotypes with MiXCR, one entry per CDR3 protein. Among about 240,000 distinct CDR3 sequences listed, approximately 7.9% were seen once. This sample also belongs to another study, concerning yellow fever vaccine responses in identical twins.

The specimen sequenced was CD8+ T cells sorted from blood. These receptors were collected from a woman aged 18-29 years in good health.

This chain connects TRBV28 to TRBJ1-2, with 8 bases that match TRBD1. Germline-derived CDR1 and CDR2 are MDHEN and SYDVKM. The CDR3 contains 12 residues. The trim removed 8 bases at V and 5 bases at J, leaving 4 bases unmatched. The CDR3 region has the DNA TGTGCCAGCCGGGACAGGTCTTATGGCTACACCTTC. This encodes CASRDRSYGYTF.

The rearrangement joins TRBV9 to TRBJ2-1; 7 bases fit TRBD2. Germline V lookup: CDR1 SGDLS, CDR2 YYNGEE. The CDR3 sequence is 15 residues long. V lost 3 bases and J lost 9; bases outside the gene matches: 12. This CDR3 is CASSASAGTAPEQFF. The CDR3 DNA sequence: TGTGCCAGCAGCGCCTCAGCGGGAACGGCGCCTGAGCAGTTCTTC.

This clonotype was observed a few times. Its ends do not fully match the called genes, so a read error is possible. The genes are TRBV12-3 or TRBV12-4 and TRBJ2-4; TRBD2 matches 7 bases. This CDR3 comprises 12 residues. The CDR3: CASGLGGGPKYF. DNA of the CDR3: TGTGCCAGCGGTTTGGGCGGGGGACCTAAGTACTTC.

This clonotype occurred a few times. This rearrangement joins TRBV28 to TRBJ1-5, with D perhaps TRBD1 (5 bases). The CDR3 covers 17 residues. V was pared by 2 bases and J by 0 bases, with 14 bases between. Germline V gene data show CDR1 as MDHEN and CDR2 as SYDVKM. The CDR3 sequence is CASSLMGRSVSNQPQHF. The CDR3, as DNA: TGTGCCAGCAGTTTAATGGGGCGATCGGTTAGCAATCAGCCCCAGCATTTT.

This clonotype came up a few times. The rearrangement joins TRBV15 to TRBJ2-6; 10 bases agree with TRBD1. The CDR3 spans 16 residues. The germline V gene encodes CDR1 LNHNV and CDR2 YYDKDF (reference sequence). V was clipped by 7 bases and J by 0 bases; unmatched bases: 3. The CDR3 reads CATTGQGSSGANVLTF. The CDR3 DNA reads as TGTGCCACCACGGGACAGGGGAGCTCTGGGGCCAACGTCCTGACTTTC. The full variable domain, with the rest looked up from reference TRBV15 and TRBJ2-6, is DAMVIQNPRYQVTQFGKPVTLSCSQTLNHNVMYWYQQKSSQAPKLLFHYYDKDFNNEADTPDNFQSRRPNTSFCFLDIRSPGLGDTAMYLCATTGQGSSGANVLTFGAGSRLTVL.

There are a few counts of this clonotype. The V call is TRBV2, the J call TRBJ2-7, with D hard to call. This CDR3 region has 16 residues. V was trimmed by 4 bases and J by 0 bases, leaving 16 bases between them. The germline gives CDR1 SNHLY, CDR2 FYNNEI. This CDR3 reads CASSAFLAGSSYEQYF. The CDR3 DNA reads as TGTGCCAGCAGTGCATTCCTGGCAGGTAGCTCCTACGAGCAGTACTTC.

Ten or more counts support this clonotype. This chain's CDR3 is CASSIRGRRFEYGYTF. The CDR3 DNA is TGTGCCAGCAGTATTAGGGGGCGCCGGTTTGAATATGGCTACACCTTC. This rearrangement joins TRBV12-3 or TRBV12-4 to TRBJ1-2; 7 bases line up with TRBD1. The ends lost 5 bases at V and 5 bases at J; junction bases unmatched: 14. There are 16 residues in the CDR3.

In this sample, this clonotype turned up many times. V usage is TRBV27 and J usage is TRBJ2-7; TRBD2 is a possible D gene (6 bases). From germline, CDR1 is MNHEY and CDR2 SMNVEV (reference sequence). The CDR3 covers 15 residues. V dropped 2 bases and J dropped 2 bases, with 13 bases sitting between them. The CDR3 loop reads CASSLLGLDPYEQYF. CDR3 sequence (DNA): TGTGCCAGCAGTTTACTGGGACTGGATCCCTACGAGCAGTACTTC.

The table lists this clonotype with a few counts. The chain joins TRBV24-1 to TRBJ2-2; D call uncertain. Trimming cost V 4 bases and J 3 bases, with 5 bases left between them. The CDR3 is made up of 13 amino acids. CDR1 KGHDR and CDR2 SFDVKD come from the germline V gene. The CDR3 loop reads CATSDWDTGELFF. In DNA, the CDR3 is TGTGCCACCAGTGACTGGGACACCGGGGAGCTGTTTTTT.

This clonotype was seen many times. The rearrangement uses TRBV9 and TRBJ2-1; the D is unclear. There are 12 residues in the CDR3. CDR1 is SGDLS and CDR2 is YYNGEE in the germline V gene. Trimming left V 0 bases short and J 5 bases short, with 3 bases between. CDR3 region: CASSVADNEQFF. The CDR3, as DNA: TGTGCCAGCAGCGTAGCCGACAATGAGCAGTTCTTC. The full variable domain, in which reference TRBV9 and TRBJ2-1 provide the parts outside the CDR3, is DSGVTQTPKHLITATGQRVTLRCSPRSGDLSVYWYQQSLDQGLQFLIQYYNGEERAKGNILERFSAQQFPDLHSELNLSSLELGDSALYFCASSVADNEQFFGPGTRLTVL.

This clonotype was counted a few times. V is TRBV6-5 and J is TRBJ2-1; D is perhaps TRBD1 (6 bases). The CDR3 runs 19 residues. From germline, CDR1 is MNHEY and CDR2 SVGAGI. V was clipped by 0 bases and J by 10 bases, with 28 bases between them. CDR3 sequence: CASSYSGQFAQHVIREQFF. The CDR3, as DNA: TGTGCCAGCAGTTACTCCGGACAGTTCGCCCAGCATGTCATCCGGGAGCAGTTCTTC.

This clonotype was counted a few times. The chain has TRBV5-5 and TRBJ2-1; the D gene is possibly TRBD1 (5 bases). The V end lost 0 bases, the J end lost 3 bases, and 10 bases lay between the germline ends. Germline V gives CDR1 SGHKS, CDR2 YYEKEE (reference sequence). The CDR3 is made up of 15 amino acids. The CDR3 is CASSLVGDNYNEQFF. CDR3 in DNA: TGTGCCAGCAGCTTGGTAGGGGATAACTACAATGAGCAGTTCTTC.

This chain joins TRBV27 and TRBJ2-1; D gene uncertain. CDR3 length: 15 amino acids. From germline, CDR1 is MNHEY and CDR2 SMNVEV (reference sequence). With 2 bases removed from V and 0 bases from J, the gap between germline ends came to 8 bases. In DNA form, the CDR3 reads TGTGCCAGCAGTTTACGGCAGGTCTCCTACAATGAGCAGTTCTTC. Translation: CASSLRQVSYNEQFF.

This clonotype was observed many times. The chain carries TRBV4-1 and TRBJ2-3; D is undetermined. The CDR3 totals 12 residues. CDR1 MGHRA and CDR2 YSYEKL come from the germline V gene. V was cut by 0 bases and J by 7 bases, with 5 bases left in between. Here the CDR3 reads CASSQEANTQYF. For the CDR3, the DNA is TGCGCCAGCAGCCAAGAGGCAAATACGCAGTATTTT.

The V and J genes are TRBV2 and TRBJ2-7; no reliable D call. Trimming removed 2 bases from V and 4 bases from J, with 21 bases in between. This CDR3 contains 17 residues. Germline assignment: CDR1 SNHLY and CDR2 FYNNEI. The chain's CDR3 is CASSELKMARLGYEQYF. CDR3 in DNA: TGTGCCAGCAGTGAACTGAAGATGGCCCGTTTAGGGTACGAGCAGTACTTC.

This clonotype was seen a few times. This chain links TRBV29-1 with TRBJ2-3, with a weak D call TRBD2 (6 bases). CDR1 is SQVTM, CDR2 ANQGSEA, per germline. Between the trimmed V and J ends, which lost 3 bases and 0 bases, there was a span of 10 bases. The CDR3 length is 14 residues. CDR3 in DNA: TGCAGCGTTGACTTGCGGGGAAGCACAGATACGCAGTATTTT. Protein product: CSVDLRGSTDTQYF.

This clonotype was recorded many times. The chain uses TRBV7-8 and TRBJ1-5; TRBD1 matches at 7 bases. Germline trimming cut 2 bases from V and 7 bases from J; bases unmatched to any gene: 5. The CDR3 is made up of 14 amino acids. The germline V gene has CDR1 SGHVS and CDR2 FQNEAQ. CDR3 nucleotide sequence: TGTGCCAGCAGCTTACCGCAGGGGGAACAGCCCCAGCATTTT. Residues: CASSLPQGEQPQHF.

A few counts support this clonotype. The chain links TRBV12-3 or TRBV12-4 to TRBJ1-1; possible D gene TRBD1, 6 bases. V shed 7 bases and J shed 5 bases, with 14 bases lying between them. The CDR3 consists of 13 residues. This chain's CDR3 is CASTTQGGTEAFF. For the CDR3, the DNA is TGTGCCAGCACCACACAGGGTGGGACTGAAGCTTTCTTT.

This clonotype was observed once. A much larger clone differs from this one at a single base, so this may be a read error. This sequence joins TRBV7-9 and TRBJ2-7; tentative D call: TRBD1 (5 bases). Germline CDR1 SEHNR, CDR2 FQNEAQ (reference sequence). Trimming removed 4 bases from V and 0 bases from J, with 10 bases in between. This CDR3 comprises 14 residues. CDR3 in DNA: TGTGCCAGCAGCTCCGTGACAGACTCCTACGAGCAGTACTTC. As protein: CASSSVTDSYEQYF.

The CDR3 protein is CASSRGASEQFF. In DNA form, the CDR3 reads TGTGCCAGCAGTCGGGGGGCAAGTGAGCAGTTCTTC. This chain links TRBV6-5 with TRBJ2-1, with D perhaps matching TRBD2 (7 bases). Trimming cost V 5 bases and J 9 bases, with 11 bases left between them. There are 12 residues in the CDR3. Germline CDR1 MNHEY, CDR2 SVGAGI.

The V and J genes are TRBV20-1 and TRBJ2-1, with TRBD1 matching 11 bases. In germline, CDR1 is DFQATT, CDR2 SNEGSKA (reference sequence). This CDR3 contains 14 residues. The V gene end was trimmed by 3 bases and the J gene end by 5 bases; junction bases not matched to a gene: 3. Here the CDR3 DNA reads TGCAGTGCTAGGGGACAGGGGGTTCACAATGAGCAGTTCTTC. This codes for CSARGQGVHNEQFF.

This chain connects TRBV5-6 to TRBJ2-3, with 10 bases lining up with TRBD2. The CDR3 is 15 residues long. Losses at the gene ends were 0 bases for V and 3 bases for J; bases not matched to a gene: 1. Looked up from germline, CDR1 is SGHDT and CDR2 is YYEEEE. The CDR3 bases are TGTGCCAGCAGCTTGGAGCGGGAGGGTACAGATACGCAGTATTTT. Translating it yields CASSLEREGTDTQYF.

This clonotype showed up many times. The gene calls are TRBV25-1 and TRBJ1-5, with 7 bases fitting TRBD1. Trimming at V came to 3 bases and at J to 7 bases, leaving 3 bases not matched to a gene. Germline CDR1 reads MGHDK; CDR2 reads SYGVNS. The CDR3 sequence is 13 residues long. This CDR3 is CASSEGGGQPQHF. DNA for the CDR3: TGTGCCAGCAGTGAGGGAGGGGGCCAGCCCCAGCATTTT.

This clonotype was seen ten or more times. The chain combines TRBV7-8 with TRBJ2-2, with no clear D. V lost 7 bases and J 1 base, leaving 10 bases between the germline ends. The CDR3 runs 14 residues. Germline CDR1 is SGHVS and CDR2 is FQNEAQ. The CDR3 nucleotides are TGTGCCAGCAAAAGTCGGCAGAACACCGGGGAGCTGTTTTTT. Its translation: CASKSRQNTGELFF.

This clonotype was observed a handful of times. V usage is TRBV12-5 and J usage is TRBJ2-7; 9 nucleotides align to TRBD2. The germline V gene has CDR1 LGHNT and CDR2 FRNRAP. CDR3 size: 15 residues. Trimming at V came to 6 bases and at J to 3 bases, leaving 9 bases not matched to a gene. The CDR3 sequence is CASGPGLAGLYEQYF. CDR3 DNA sequence: TGTGCTAGTGGGCCTGGGCTAGCGGGGCTCTACGAGCAGTACTTC.

This sequence joins TRBV9 and TRBJ2-7, with D maybe TRBD2 (5 bases). Germline assignment: CDR1 SGDLS and CDR2 YYNGEE. The CDR3 has 12 residues. V was clipped by 4 bases and J by 4 bases, with 9 bases between them. The CDR3 DNA reads TGTGCCAGCAGCACGACTACTTACGAGCAGTACTTC. It yields the protein CASSTTTYEQYF.

Only a few counts were recorded for this clonotype. The DNA of the CDR3 is TGTGCCAGCAGTTACGGGGGTACAGGGCCGATCGGGGAGCTGTTTTTT. It specifies CASSYGGTGPIGELFF. The chain has TRBV28 and TRBJ2-2; perhaps D is TRBD1 or TRBD2 (6 bases each). V shed 4 bases and J shed 7 bases, with 19 bases lying between them. CDR1 MDHEN and CDR2 SYDVKM come from the germline V gene. The CDR3 length is 16 residues. Full variable domain (remainder filled in from reference TRBV28 and TRBJ2-2): DVKVTQSSRYLVKRTGEKVFLECVQDMDHENMFWYRQDPGLGLRLIYFSYDVKMKEKGDIPEGYSVSREKKERFSLILESASTNQTSMYLCASSYGGTGPIGELFFGEGSRLTVL.

A few counts support this clonotype. The genes are TRBV27 and TRBJ2-1; 12 bases map to TRBD2. Germline CDR1 MNHEY, CDR2 SMNVEV (reference sequence). The V gene end was trimmed by 5 bases and the J gene end by 3 bases; junction bases not matched to a gene: 2. The CDR3 runs 15 residues. This CDR3 is CASSGGLAGYNEQFF. The CDR3, as DNA: TGTGCCAGCAGTGGGGGACTAGCGGGCTACAATGAGCAGTTCTTC.

The sample holds a few counts of this clonotype. The chain couples TRBV7-9 to TRBJ2-7; D unclear. The CDR3 sequence is 14 residues long. The V gene's germline CDR1 is SEHNR and CDR2 FQNEAQ (reference sequence). With 3 bases removed from V and 4 bases from J, the gap between germline ends came to 13 bases. CDR3 protein: CASSLPSPEYEQYF. CDR3 coding DNA: TGTGCCAGCAGCTTGCCATCCCCAGAGTACGAGCAGTACTTC. Looking up the rest from reference TRBV7-9 and TRBJ2-7 gives the full variable domain: DTGVSQNPRHKITKRGQNVTFRCDPISEHNRLYWYRQTLGQGPEFLTYFQNEAQLEKSRLLSDRFSAERPKGSFSTLEIQRTEQGDSAMYLCASSLPSPEYEQYFGPGTRLTVT.

This chain joins TRBV6-5 and TRBJ1-1; D is unresolved. The CDR3 is made up of 14 amino acids. Germline CDR1 reads MNHEY; CDR2 reads SVGAGI. V dropped 2 bases and J dropped 4 bases, with 11 bases sitting between them. CDR3 coding DNA: TGTGCCAGCAGTTACACGGCTTTGGGCACTGAAGCTTTCTTT. Translated, it gives CASSYTALGTEAFF.